Sequencing of this T cell receptor (beta chain) was carried out in a study of T cell responses to AZD1222 COVID-19 vaccine. It was second doses at about 4 or about 12 weeks that were pooled. This CDR3 has 16 amino acids. Germline CDR1 is LGHNA and CDR2 is YNFKEQ. V was pared by 4 bases and J by 8 bases, with 21 bases between. Study-level findings and limits: Following two doses of AZD1222, Spike-specific TCR breadth and depth rose. Of the AZD1222 recipients, only five to seven were seropositive at baseline. Sampled repertoires all dated from after the peak T cell response.

Assay used: immunoSEQ multiplex PCR; TCRdb lists only in-frame clones, some missing. This sample carries about 93,000 clones, 80% to 90% of them seen once, and the ten largest clones take 2% to 2.5%. Comment on this clone: The antigen is unknown.

This chain uses TRBV4-2 with TRBJ2-1, with a possible D match to TRBD2 (6 bases). The sequence was collected from an adult who received the AZD1222 COVID-19 vaccine. Sample: peripheral blood, taken 28 days after the second AZD1222 dose. The DNA of the CDR3 is TGTGCCAGCAGCCCTGGACTAAACCCCCCTAACGATGAGCAGTTCTTC. It yields the protein CASSPGLNPPNDEQFF.